Shown below are 22 T cell receptor beta chains from a single sample sequenced in a study of response to subunit inactivated influenza vaccine. TCRdb independently ran MiXCR on the RT-PCR reads; one entry per CDR3 protein. The sample contains more than 450,000 distinct CDR3 sequences, around 8% of which appear only once. Sequenced here: PBMCs from blood, sampled 23 to 25 months after vaccination. Every receptor here comes from a man between 45 and 75 years old who received an inactivated influenza vaccine.

The chain recombines TRBV9 with TRBJ2-2; the D gene is possibly TRBD2 (5 bases). Trimming pared 3 bases from V and 0 bases from J, leaving 15 bases between. CDR1 is SGDLS and CDR2 is YYNGEE in the germline V gene. The CDR3 spans 17 residues. The CDR3 protein is CASSARETPANTGELFF. For the CDR3, the DNA is TGTGCCAGCAGCGCTCGGGAAACACCCGCGAACACCGGGGAGCTGTTTTTT.

The rearrangement joins TRBV3-1 to TRBJ2-5; TRBD1 might be the D (5 bases). The CDR3 loop spans 15 amino acids. Germline V lookup: CDR1 LGHDT, CDR2 YNNKEL (reference sequence). V shed 6 bases and J shed 2 bases, with 16 bases lying between them. The CDR3 DNA reads TGTGCCAGCAGTAGTACAGGCTCCCTACAAGAGACCCAGTACTTC. It translates to CASSSTGSLQETQYF.

The CDR3 sequence is CASSFNEQYF. The CDR3 bases are TGTGCCAGCAGCTTCAACGAGCAGTACTTC. The chain employs TRBV5-6 and TRBJ2-7, with unresolved D. From germline, CDR1 is SGHDT and CDR2 YYEEEE. CDR3 length: 10 amino acids. V lost 2 bases and J lost 5, with 2 bases in between.

This clonotype has just a few counts. This chain links TRBV11-2 with TRBJ2-1, with D perhaps TRBD1 (6 bases). The CDR3 sequence is 16 residues long. CDR1 and CDR2 (germline): SGHAT, FQNNGV. The ends were cut back, 7 bases at V and 2 bases at J, with 18 bases in the middle. The CDR3 nucleotides are TGTGCCAGCAACCACGGCTTCTACAGGGCCTACAATGAGCAGTTCTTC. It translates to CASNHGFYRAYNEQFF.

This clonotype has ten or more counts. This chain connects TRBV4-2 to TRBJ2-3; 8 bases agree with TRBD2. The CDR3 is made up of 18 amino acids. Germline CDR1 reads LGHNA; CDR2 reads YNFKEQ. The V and J ends lost 2 bases and 2 bases, in that order; junction bases with no gene match: 12. The CDR3 sequence is CASSQRAPQRGYTDTQYF. For the CDR3, the DNA is TGTGCCAGCAGCCAAAGGGCCCCCCAGCGGGGGTACACAGATACGCAGTATTTT.

This clonotype was counted only a few times. The chain recombines TRBV29-1 with TRBJ1-5; D not certain. Germline CDR1 and CDR2: SQVTM and ANQGSEA. The CDR3 consists of 13 residues. The V and J ends lost 4 bases and 5 bases respectively, with 12 bases between them. For the CDR3, the DNA is TGCAGCGTTGGAGAAGGGCTCTATCAGCCCCAGCATTTT. The encoded protein is CSVGEGLYQPQHF.

This clonotype was recorded a few times. CDR3: CASSLIAGKSSYNEQFF. The DNA for the CDR3 is TGTGCCAGCAGTTTAATAGCGGGAAAGAGCTCCTACAATGAGCAGTTCTTC. The V call is TRBV28, the J call TRBJ2-1; 8 bases are shared with TRBD2. The germline CDR1 and CDR2 sequences are MDHEN and SYDVKM. Trimming took 2 bases from V and 0 from J; bases not matched to a gene: 6. The CDR3 is 17 amino acids.

This clonotype showed up just a few times. The chain links TRBV11-2 to TRBJ2-7; the D gene could be TRBD1 or TRBD2 (5 bases each). Trimming took 4 bases from V and 4 from J, leaving 20 bases between them. The germline V gene encodes CDR1 SGHAT and CDR2 FQNNGV. The CDR3 covers 16 residues. The CDR3 protein is CASSSEGRQLWYEQYF. The CDR3 DNA follows: TGTGCCAGCAGCTCCGAGGGACGTCAACTTTGGTACGAGCAGTACTTC.

This clonotype was counted only a few times. The DNA for the CDR3 is TGTGCCAGCAGTTTCAGCCCAGGGCTTCCGGAATGGGATACGCAGTATTTT. This gives the protein CASSFSPGLPEWDTQYF. The rearrangement uses TRBV27 and TRBJ2-3, with D possibly matching TRBD1 (5 bases). The germline V gene encodes CDR1 MNHEY and CDR2 SMNVEV (reference sequence). The CDR3 totals 17 residues. Trimming removed 3 bases at V and 6 bases at J, with 22 bases between.

This clonotype was seen a few times. This chain links TRBV4-2 with TRBJ2-3, with D tentatively TRBD2 (6 bases). V was pared by 1 base and J by 5 bases, with 10 bases between. This CDR3 has 14 amino acids. Per germline, CDR1 LGHNA and CDR2 YNFKEQ. The CDR3 loop reads CASSQAGVGDTQYF. The DNA for the CDR3 is TGTGCCAGCAGCCAAGCGGGGGTGGGAGATACGCAGTATTTT.

J is TRBJ2-5 and V is TRBV20-1; 7 bases match TRBD2. From germline, CDR1 is DFQATT and CDR2 SNEGSKA (reference sequence). The V segment lost 4 bases and the J segment 5 bases; nucleotides outside the gene matches: 7. The CDR3 extends over 13 amino acids. CDR3 amino acids: CSAIGRSSETQYF. DNA for the CDR3: TGCAGTGCTATCGGGAGGAGTTCCGAGACCCAGTACTTC.

The rearrangement links TRBV4-2 to TRBJ2-3; 9 bases line up with TRBD1. CDR1 LGHNA and CDR2 YNFKEQ come from the germline V gene. The CDR3 loop spans 16 amino acids. With 4 bases clipped from V and 3 bases from J, the junction kept 8 bases outside the gene matches. CDR3 sequence (DNA): TGTGCCAGCAGCCGCCAACAGGGGGCGCGTACAGATACGCAGTATTTT. It is translated as CASSRQQGARTDTQYF.

This clonotype was detected many times. The chain couples TRBV6-2 or TRBV6-3 to TRBJ2-5; D unclear. This CDR3 spans 21 amino acids. Germline V gives CDR1 MNHEY, CDR2 SVGEGT. V shed 0 bases and J shed 4 bases, with 30 bases lying between them. DNA of the CDR3: TGTGCCAGCAGTTACTCGATCGAACTACGCTCGACTGGCCTCGTAGGAGAGACCCAGTACTTC. Protein product: CASSYSIELRSTGLVGETQYF.

This clonotype was picked up many times. V usage is TRBV6-5 and J usage is TRBJ2-3; 10 nucleotides agree with TRBD2. Germline CDR1 reads MNHEY; CDR2 reads SVGAGI. The CDR3 sequence is 15 residues long. J lost 5 bases, V lost 4 bases, and 6 bases had no gene match. CDR3 amino acids: CASSSGTSVVDTQYF. The CDR3 DNA reads as TGTGCCAGCAGTTCTGGGACTAGCGTCGTAGATACGCAGTATTTT.

The chain is built from TRBV20-1 and TRBJ2-7; the D is unclear. The V gene lost 0 bases and the J gene lost 0 bases, with 12 bases spanning the gap. The CDR3 spans 15 residues. CDR1 is DFQATT, CDR2 SNEGSKA, per germline (reference sequence). CDR3 coding DNA: TGCAGTGCTAGAGATCCGGCTACGAGCTCCTACGAGCAGTACTTC. Translated, it gives CSARDPATSSYEQYF.

The chain has TRBV28 and TRBJ2-1, with D perhaps assigned TRBD1 or TRBD2 (5 bases each). Between the trimmed V and J ends, which lost 2 bases and 6 bases, there was a span of 14 bases. Per germline, CDR1 MDHEN and CDR2 SYDVKM. The CDR3 contains 15 residues. CDR3 bases: TGTGCCAGCAGTTTAATCTCCGGGACGCCCAATGAGCAGTTCTTC. It translates to CASSLISGTPNEQFF.

The chain couples TRBV5-1 to TRBJ2-3; D unclear. Germline loops: CDR1 SGHRS, CDR2 YFSETQ. V was cut by 4 bases and J by 2 bases, with 11 bases left in between. The CDR3 has 14 residues. CDR3: CASSPYRATDTQYF. The CDR3 DNA sequence: TGCGCCAGCAGCCCGTATAGAGCCACAGATACGCAGTATTTT.

The chain carries TRBV11-1 and TRBJ2-1, with D perhaps matching TRBD1 (5 bases). The CDR3 sequence is 15 residues long. Germline CDR1 is SGHAT and CDR2 is FQDESV (reference sequence). V was trimmed by 4 bases and J by 2 bases, leaving 12 bases between them. The DNA of the CDR3 is TGTGCCAGCAGCTCAAAGACCAGGGCCTACAATGAGCAGTTCTTC. Amino acid sequence: CASSSKTRAYNEQFF.

This clonotype was observed many times. CDR3 coding DNA: TGTGCCAGCAGCTTAGGATGGGATGAGCAGTTCTTC. Encoded protein: CASSLGWDEQFF. The genes are TRBV7-8 and TRBJ2-1; D uncertain. Germline values: CDR1 SGHVS, CDR2 FQNEAQ. The V end was cut by 1 base, the J end by 8 bases, with 6 bases between. There are 12 residues in the CDR3. The entire variable domain, with the rest obtained from reference TRBV7-8 and TRBJ2-1, is as follows: GAGVSQSPRYKVAKRGQDVALRCDPISGHVSLFWYQQALGQGPEFLTYFQNEAQLDKSGLPSDRFFAERPEGSVSTLKIQRTQQEDSAVYLCASSLGWDEQFFGPGTRLTVL.

This clonotype appeared a few times. The chain combines TRBV4-3 with TRBJ2-1; D is uncertain. The CDR3 is 16 amino acids. The germline V gene encodes CDR1 LGHNA and CDR2 YSLEER. V was pared by 0 bases and J by 6 bases, with 15 bases between. The CDR3 DNA follows: TGCGCCAGCAGCCAAGATTGGTCGCGCCTTCTCAATGAGCAGTTCTTC. This codes for CASSQDWSRLLNEQFF.

The chain combines TRBV18 with TRBJ1-1; D is ambiguous. The CDR3 loop spans 19 amino acids. Germline V gene lookup returns CDR1 KGHSH and CDR2 LQKENI. V lost 3 bases and J lost 4, with 27 bases in between. In nucleotides, the CDR3 is TGTGCCAGCTCACCGCTTCCTTTGGGGTTAGGGCAATATGGCACTGAAGCTTTCTTT. Amino acids: CASSPLPLGLGQYGTEAFF.

Only a few counts were recorded for this clonotype. The genes are TRBV20-1 and TRBJ2-7; D gene ambiguous. CDR3 length: 14 residues. Trimming cost V 0 bases and J 0 bases, with 9 bases left between them. The germline V gene encodes CDR1 DFQATT and CDR2 SNEGSKA (reference sequence). This chain's CDR3 is CSARDGFFSYEQYF. The CDR3 DNA is TGCAGTGCTAGAGATGGGTTTTTCTCCTACGAGCAGTACTTC.